This is a list of T cell receptor beta chains from one sample in a study of cytomegalovirus exposure and HLA in healthy donors. Sequenced by immunoSEQ multiplex PCR; TCRdb stores in-frame clones only, minus some. This repertoire shows around 120,000 clones, around 74% found once; its top ten account for about 30%. The sequencing input was PBMCs. Source of these receptors: a man between 60 and 75 years old in good health and CMV-seropositive. Each CDR3 is given with its conserved first and last residue.

j_call: TRBJ2-1
v_call: TRBV6-1
cdr3_aa: CASSEPGLSNEQFF

j_call: .
v_call: TRBV29-1
cdr3_aa: CSVMAGGSYEQYF

j_call: TRBJ2-1
v_call: TRBV5-1
cdr3_aa: CASSFVGGSTTSSYNEQFF

j_call: TRBJ1-4
v_call: TRBV7-9
cdr3_aa: CASSSDLTGDREKLFF

j_call: TRBJ2-1
v_call: TRBV10-1
cdr3_aa: CASSNRAGGRDNEQFF

j_call: TRBJ1-1
v_call: TRBV7-2
cdr3_aa: CASTPGGRFTEAFF

j_call: TRBJ1-5
v_call: TRBV10-3
cdr3_aa: CAISAEGQGNQPQHF

j_call: TRBJ1-4
v_call: TRBV5-1
cdr3_aa: CASSLGTDRPATNEKLFF

j_call: TRBJ2-2
v_call: TRBV5-6
cdr3_aa: CASSFPGSPRGTGELFF

j_call: TRBJ2-1
v_call: TRBV18
cdr3_aa: CASSPRDRRGSYNEQFF

j_call: TRBJ2-7
v_call: TRBV30
cdr3_aa: CAWSVRKGQGMYEQYF

j_call: TRBJ2-5
v_call: TRBV28
cdr3_aa: CAAEGQETQYF